The present T cell receptor beta chain was sequenced within a study of CD8 T cells in ankylosing spondylitis. With molecular barcodes, quantitative 5'-RACE was used to make the TCR beta libraries. From the 5' RACE reads, TCRdb called clonotypes with MiXCR, one entry per CDR3 protein. The sample contains some 220,000 distinct CDR3 sequences, 5.5% to 7.5% of which appear only once. Points from the study as a whole: Past studies reported some motif variants in reactive arthritis synovial fluid and blood. Clones that were linked to disease were CD8+ and were relatively rare in peripheral blood. Characteristic of ankylosing spondylitis blood, it appeared, was a TCR beta motif comprising several highly homologous variants. Disease-associated clones were reportedly significantly overrepresented in matched ankylosing spondylitis synovial fluid.

CDR3 length: 13 amino acids. Germline V gene sequence: CDR1 SGDLS, CDR2 YYNGEE. V shed 0 bases and J shed 11 bases, with 9 bases lying between them. This clonotype was counted ten times or more. Its antigen remains unidentified. The origin of this receptor is a male donor with ankylosing spondylitis. V usage is TRBV9 and J usage is TRBJ1-6; D gene ambiguous. The specimen sequenced was blood, either unsorted or a sorted T cell fraction (not recorded which). The CDR3 DNA reads TGTGCCAGCAGCGTAGGGGTGCCGACACCCCTCCACTTT. Residues: CASSVGVPTPLHF.